Given below is one T cell receptor beta chain in context. The target antigen is unknown. As defined, naive CD8 cells were CD45RO-negative and positively selected for CCR7, with terminally differentiated effector memory CD45RA+ cells excluded. This entry comes from a study of shared clonotypes between healthy human individuals. Study-level findings and limits: The sole specimen, blood, was sampled, and tissue repertoires likely differ. Rarefaction revealed incomplete sorted-subset sequencing despite large depth. A handful of donors showed sharing of approximately 5% of naive CD4 clonotypes.

The CDR3 extends over 12 amino acids. Germline V gene data show CDR1 as MNHEY and CDR2 as SVGAGI. The V and J ends lost 7 bases and 8 bases respectively, with 14 bases between them. The method was immunoSEQ multiplex PCR; TCRdb's version includes in-frame clones alone and lacks a portion of them. In the table there are approximately 2,000,000 clones, 93% of which are singletons. The chain is built from TRBV6-5 and TRBJ1-2, with D uncertain. The sequencing sample was made of naive CD8+ T cells from PBMCs. This TCR was sampled from a man between 18 and 35 years old in good health. Some clones in this sample may be carry-over from other donors' samples. DNA for the CDR3: TGTGCCAGCACGGACGGTGCGAGGGGCTACACCTTC. This gives the protein CASTDGARGYTF.